This TCR beta chain appears in the sequencing data of a study of blood T cell repertoires in COVID-19. Background on the study: Italy, Spain and the United States were the sources of the convalescent and acute COVID-19 samples. In each case, the material was cDNA or gDNA derived from T cells, B-cell-depleted T cells, or PBMCs.

Germline lookup yields CDR1 MRHNA and CDR2 SNTAGT. The CDR3 sequence is 15 residues long. V lost 3 bases and J lost 1, with 11 bases in between. Per the original data handling: Estimation of nucleated cell counts relied on the amplification of reference gene primers. Sequencing was performed with immunoSEQ multiplex PCR; in TCRdb, only in-frame clones are kept and a portion is missing. The V and J calls and the clone size are those of that table, but D and trimming were determined from the DNA. The repertoire holds approximately 55,000 clones, about nine tenths seen once, with 6.2% in the top ten. The source material was peripheral blood. The sequence came from a man aged 35 to 55 with acute or convalescent COVID-19. The chain joins TRBV6-4 to TRBJ2-3, with D possibly being TRBD2 (5 bases). The CDR3 reads CASSESSGGTDTQYF. The CDR3, as DNA: TGTGCCAGCAGTGAGTCCAGCGGAGGCACAGATACGCAGTATTTT.